The 31 T cell receptor beta chains reported below all come from one sample, sequenced in a study of regulatory T cells in long-lasting Graves disease. Time point of the sample: newly diagnosed GD, antithyroid drugs for less than 3 months. The TCR library was prepared using RNA isolated from PBMCs. Building the TCR beta libraries relied on iRepertoire HTBI primers, and CDR3 regions underwent Arm-PCR. TCRdb re-analysed the multiplex PCR reads in MiXCR, keeping a single row per CDR3 protein. Of about 200,000 distinct CDR3 sequences in the sample, 15% to 20% were seen once. Sequencing used peripheral blood mononuclear cells (PBMCs), obtained at new diagnosis, from a patient treated with antithyroid drugs. Receptors were obtained from a female donor with Graves disease.

In its sample, this clonotype was seen many times. The V and J genes are TRBV12-3 or TRBV12-4 and TRBJ2-2; no definite D call. The CDR3 consists of 11 residues. Trimming pared 9 bases from V and 4 bases from J, leaving 6 bases between. As DNA, the CDR3 is TGTGCCAGTCGGTTCACCGGGGAGCTGTTTTTT. Its translation: CASRFTGELFF.

There are many counts of this clonotype. The chain uses TRBV7-3 and TRBJ2-3; 9 bases match TRBD1. Germline V CDR1 and CDR2: SGHTA, FQGTGA. The V and J ends lost 5 bases and 3 bases, in that order; junction bases with no gene match: 3. The CDR3 is 14 amino acids. For the CDR3, the DNA is TGTGCCAGCAGCAAACAGGGGGCTACAGATACGCAGTATTTT. Encoded protein: CASSKQGATDTQYF.

CDR3 sequence: CASIGRGFNEQFF. CDR3 nucleotide sequence: TGTGCCAGCATTGGTCGGGGCTTCAATGAGCAGTTCTTC. The chain has TRBV11-2 and TRBJ2-1; possibly TRBD1 or TRBD2 for D (5 bases each). CDR3 length: 13 amino acids. Germline CDR1 reads SGHAT; CDR2 reads FQNNGV. V was clipped by 7 bases and J by 6 bases, with 13 bases between them.

This clonotype was found many times. CDR3: CASSEGTVNTEAFF. CDR3 DNA: TGTGCCAGCAGTGAAGGGACGGTAAACACTGAAGCTTTCTTT. The rearrangement joins TRBV6-1 to TRBJ1-1; D uncertain. Trimming stripped 1 base from V and 2 bases from J, with 8 bases between. Germline V gene sequence: CDR1 MNHNS, CDR2 SASEGT. The CDR3 runs to 14 residues.

A few counts support this clonotype. A read error may explain this, as a much larger clone is one base away. This chain joins TRBV10-3 and TRBJ2-1; D might be TRBD2 (6 bases). The length of the CDR3 is 15 residues. V was shortened by 5 bases and J by 7 bases, with 18 bases between the two germline ends. Per germline, CDR1 ENHRY and CDR2 SYGVKD. For the CDR3, the DNA is TGTGCCATCAGTCCCCCCAGCGGGTGGCAAAATGAGCAGTTCTTC. Encoded protein: CAISPPSGWQNEQFF.

The sample holds many counts of this clonotype. The chain couples TRBV28 to TRBJ1-2, with D unclear. This CDR3 has 13 residues. CDR1 is MDHEN, CDR2 SYDVKM, per germline. V lost 5 bases and J 9 bases, leaving 16 bases between the germline ends. CDR3 nucleotide sequence: TGTGCCAGCAGTGTATCCTCGGAGGGTAGCTACACCTTC. This sequence encodes CASSVSSEGSYTF.

This clonotype was counted many times. J is TRBJ2-7 and V is TRBV3-1; D may be TRBD1 (6 bases). Germline assignment: CDR1 LGHDT and CDR2 YNNKEL (reference sequence). V was trimmed by 4 bases and J by 4 bases, leaving 17 bases between them. The CDR3 loop spans 15 amino acids. The DNA of the CDR3 is TGTGCCAGCAGCCTCCCCGGGACACTGGGGTACGAGCAGTACTTC. Amino acids: CASSLPGTLGYEQYF.

This clonotype was counted ten times or more. J is TRBJ2-3 and V is TRBV10-2; no clear D. The V gene lost 2 bases and the J gene lost 0 bases, with 9 bases spanning the gap. The CDR3 sequence is 15 residues long. CDR1 and CDR2 from the germline V gene are WSHSY and SAAADI. Written as DNA, the CDR3 is TGCGCCAGCAGTGAGCTGGCCGGTAGCACAGATACGCAGTATTTT. This encodes CASSELAGSTDTQYF.

Ten or more counts support this clonotype. The chain recombines TRBV11-2 with TRBJ2-7, with unresolved D. Trimming removed 0 bases at V and 11 bases at J, with 14 bases between. CDR3 length: 13 amino acids. CDR1 and CDR2 from the germline V gene are SGHAT and FQNNGV. The CDR3 nucleotides are TGTGCCAGCAGCTTAGAACTCGGCCGCTCGGAGTACTTC. Amino acid sequence: CASSLELGRSEYF.

This clonotype was observed many times. The chain joins TRBV27 to TRBJ2-7; weak D call: TRBD2 (6 bases). V gave up 6 bases and J gave up 4 bases, with 10 bases separating them. This CDR3 contains 12 residues. Germline CDR1 and CDR2: MNHEY and SMNVEV (reference sequence). CDR3 DNA sequence: TGTGCCAGCAGCTCTGGGGGGTACGAGCAGTACTTC. It translates to CASSSGGYEQYF.

This clonotype was observed many times. This chain joins TRBV2 and TRBJ1-1; D ambiguous. V was shortened by 5 bases and J by 4 bases, with 14 bases between the two germline ends. This CDR3 spans 14 amino acids. From germline, CDR1 is SNHLY and CDR2 FYNNEI. CDR3 DNA: TGTGCCAGCAGTAAATTCGAGGGCGCCACTGAAGCTTTCTTT. This sequence encodes CASSKFEGATEAFF.

This clonotype was counted at least ten times. The genes are TRBV6-5 and TRBJ1-2; the D is unclear. The CDR3 is 13 amino acids. V was shortened by 5 bases and J by 0 bases, with 7 bases between the two germline ends. Germline assignment: CDR1 MNHEY and CDR2 SVGAGI. CDR3 region: CASSTSTNYGYTF. CDR3 bases: TGTGCCAGCAGTACCTCCACTAACTATGGCTACACCTTC.

This clonotype was recorded at least ten times. The rearrangement joins TRBV27 to TRBJ1-2; D gene uncertain. The V end lost 2 bases, the J end lost 3 bases, and 10 bases lay between the germline ends. The CDR3 sequence is 14 residues long. CDR1 and CDR2 from the germline V gene are MNHEY and SMNVEV (reference sequence). This CDR3 is CASSLRGGYYGYTF. In nucleotides, the CDR3 is TGTGCCAGCAGTTTAAGAGGAGGGTACTATGGCTACACCTTC.

This clonotype was observed many times. This chain links TRBV12-3 or TRBV12-4 with TRBJ2-3, with no clear D. CDR3 size: 11 residues. Trimming stripped 7 bases from V and 3 bases from J, with 5 bases between. The CDR3 sequence is CASKETDTQYF. In nucleotides, the CDR3 is TGTGCCAGCAAGGAAACAGATACGCAGTATTTT.

This clonotype has a count of ten or more. The gene calls are TRBV7-2 and TRBJ2-1; D not resolved. The CDR3 contains 16 residues. The germline V gene encodes CDR1 SGHTA and CDR2 FQGNSA. The ends were cut back, 2 bases at V and 1 base at J, with 12 bases in the middle. The CDR3 DNA sequence: TGTGCCAGCAGCTTATGGCTGCAGAGGTCCTACAATGAGCAGTTCTTC. Translated, it gives CASSLWLQRSYNEQFF.

The sample holds many counts of this clonotype. The chain joins TRBV12-3 or TRBV12-4 to TRBJ2-1; D unclear. V shed 2 bases and J shed 3 bases, with 8 bases lying between them. This CDR3 has 14 amino acids. The DNA of the CDR3 is TGTGCCAGCAGTTTACGATCCAACTACAATGAGCAGTTCTTC. This gives the protein CASSLRSNYNEQFF.

This clonotype has more than one count but fewer than ten. The chain combines TRBV10-2 with TRBJ2-3, with 10 bases matching TRBD2. Germline trimming cut 3 bases from V and 1 base from J; bases unmatched to any gene: 13. The CDR3 sequence is 19 residues long. The germline CDR1 and CDR2 sequences are WSHSY and SAAADI. CDR3 residues: CASSEGPAGGNPGTDTQYF. DNA for the CDR3: TGCGCCAGCAGTGAAGGGCCAGCGGGAGGGAATCCGGGCACAGATACGCAGTATTTT.

This clonotype was detected ten times or more. The gene calls are TRBV6-1 and TRBJ2-7; D possibly corresponds to TRBD2 (6 bases). From germline, CDR1 is MNHNS and CDR2 SASEGT. This CDR3 spans 15 amino acids. V was clipped by 5 bases and J by 5 bases, with 19 bases between them. In DNA, the CDR3 is TGTGCCAGCAGTCTCCCGGGACTTAATACCCACGAGCAGTACTTC. Translation: CASSLPGLNTHEQYF.

Regarding this clonotype: A clone one base away is much larger, so this may be a read error. V usage is TRBV10-3 and J usage is TRBJ2-1; D may be TRBD2 (6 bases). The CDR3 runs 14 residues. Germline values: CDR1 ENHRY, CDR2 SYGVKD. V was shortened by 4 bases and J by 8 bases, with 15 bases between the two germline ends. CDR3 protein: CAISAGSTMDEQFF. In nucleotides, the CDR3 is TGTGCCATCAGTGCCGGGAGCACAATGGATGAGCAGTTCTTC.

V usage is TRBV6-4 and J usage is TRBJ1-6; 8 nucleotides line up with TRBD1. The germline V gene encodes CDR1 MRHNA and CDR2 SNTAGT. Trimming took 4 bases from V and 7 from J; bases not matched to a gene: 6. There are 15 residues in the CDR3. The CDR3 sequence: CASSAIGQGNSPLHF. The CDR3 region has the DNA TGTGCCAGCAGTGCCATCGGACAGGGAAATTCACCCCTCCACTTT.

This clonotype has at least ten counts. This chain connects TRBV20-1 to TRBJ2-1, with 8 positions matching TRBD2. From germline, CDR1 is DFQATT and CDR2 SNEGSKA (reference sequence). This CDR3 contains 17 residues. V lost 3 bases to trimming and J lost 5 bases; unmatched junction nucleotides: 15. The CDR3 loop reads CSARQFGGEGFDNEQFF. DNA of the CDR3: TGCAGTGCTAGGCAATTCGGGGGGGAGGGTTTCGACAATGAGCAGTTCTTC.

The gene calls are TRBV30 and TRBJ1-1; no definite D call. CDR3 length equals 11 residues. Germline assignment: CDR1 GTSNPN and CDR2 SVGIG (reference sequence). V was trimmed by 2 bases and J by 6 bases, leaving 7 bases between them. The CDR3 DNA reads as TGTGCCTGGAGTACGGGCGCTGAAGCTTTCTTT. As protein: CAWSTGAEAFF.

CDR3 sequence (DNA): TGCAGTGCCGCACGAGGAGAGACCCAGTACTTC. Its translation is CSAARGETQYF. The J gene is TRBJ2-5, the V gene TRBV20-1; D remains ambiguous. V was cut by 6 bases and J by 4 bases, with 9 bases left in between. This CDR3 has 11 amino acids. The V gene's germline CDR1 is DFQATT and CDR2 SNEGSKA (reference sequence).

About this clonotype itself: Given the absence of the conserved phenylalanine or tryptophan at the CDR3 end, a read error is likely. V and J are TRBV27 and TRBJ2-3; TRBD1 might be the D (5 bases). The CDR3 runs 16 residues. Germline V gene data show CDR1 as MNHEY and CDR2 as SMNVEV (reference sequence). The ends were cut back, 5 bases at V and 3 bases at J, with 18 bases in the middle. CDR3 DNA: TGTGCCAGCAGTCCCCCCGGCAGGGTGGGTACAGATACGCAGTATCTT. It specifies CASSPPGRVGTDTQYL.

This clonotype was detected many times. The chain joins TRBV20-1 to TRBJ2-5, with unresolved D. Germline V gene data show CDR1 as DFQATT and CDR2 as SNEGSKA (reference sequence). The CDR3 covers 13 residues. V was clipped by 0 bases and J by 2 bases, with 7 bases between them. The CDR3 sequence: CSARESLQETQYF. CDR3 sequence (DNA): TGCAGTGCTAGAGAATCCCTACAAGAGACCCAGTACTTC.

This clonotype was recorded at least ten times. This chain links TRBV19 with TRBJ1-4; 7 positions match TRBD1. The CDR3 extends over 15 amino acids. V shed 5 bases and J 5 bases; nucleotides not matched to a gene: 8. Per germline, CDR1 LNHDA and CDR2 SQIVND (reference sequence). Written as DNA, the CDR3 is TGTGCCAGTAGTCCCCAGGGGGGGCAGAATGAAAAACTGTTTTTT. Translation gives CASSPQGGQNEKLFF.

This clonotype was picked up many times. V usage is TRBV29-1 and J usage is TRBJ1-1; TRBD1 aligns across 8 bases. The junction had 6 bases not matched to a gene; V was cut back by 5 bases and J by 1 base. The CDR3 sequence is 14 residues long. In germline, CDR1 is SQVTM, CDR2 ANQGSEA. The CDR3 DNA reads as TGCAGCGTTCGGAAGGACAGGGCGAACACTGAAGCTTTCTTT. As protein: CSVRKDRANTEAFF. The variable domain in full, completed from reference TRBV29-1 and TRBJ1-1, reads SAVISQKPSRDICQRGTSLTIQCQVDSQVTMMFWYRQQPGQSLTLIATANQGSEATYESGFVIDKFPISRPNLTFSTLTVSNMSPEDSSIYLCSVRKDRANTEAFFGQGTRLTVV.

This clonotype was seen a handful of times. The chain carries TRBV2 and TRBJ2-6; D is ambiguous. CDR1 and CDR2 from the germline V gene are SNHLY and FYNNEI. This CDR3 contains 14 residues. Deletions cut 10 bases from V and 0 bases from J, with 10 bases between. In nucleotides, the CDR3 is TGTGCCACCAAGGATAGCTCTGGGGCCAACGTCCTGACTTTC. Translated, it gives CATKDSSGANVLTF.

This clonotype was picked up a small number of times. A much larger clonotype is one base distant, so this may be a read error. This chain uses TRBV6-2 or TRBV6-3 with TRBJ2-7; D uncertain. The CDR3 is 12 amino acids. Between the trimmed V and J ends, which lost 5 bases and 6 bases, there was a span of 11 bases. Germline V gives CDR1 MNHEY, CDR2 SVGEGT. The CDR3 spells CASSEMGVEQYF. CDR3 bases: TGTGCCAGCAGTGAAATGGGTGTCGAGCAGTACTTC.

In this sample, this clonotype turned up once. The chain is built from TRBV19 and TRBJ1-1, with D possibly matching TRBD1 (5 bases). Germline assignment: CDR1 LNHDA and CDR2 SQIVND (reference sequence). The ends were cut back, 4 bases at V and 6 bases at J, with 15 bases in the middle. There are 14 residues in the CDR3. The CDR3 nucleotides read TGTGCCAGTAGTAAGACGGGGGGTAGGTCTGAAGCTTTCTTT. Its protein product is CASSKTGGRSEAFF. Based on the CDR3 plus reference TRBV19 and TRBJ1-1, the full variable domain is DGGITQSPKYLFRKEGQNVTLSCEQNLNHDAMYWYRQDPGQGLRLIYYSQIVNDFQKGDIAEGYSVSREKKESFPLTVTSAQKNPTAFYLCASSKTGGRSEAFFGQGTRLTVV.

This clonotype has more than one count but fewer than ten. The chain carries TRBV7-2 and TRBJ2-5; D call uncertain. Per germline, CDR1 SGHTA and CDR2 FQGNSA. CDR3 length: 15 residues. Trimming took off 2 bases at V and 2 bases at J, with 12 bases between the two ends. The DNA for the CDR3 is TGTGCCAGCAGCTTAATGGGTAGAATTCAAGAGACCCAGTACTTC. Amino acid sequence: CASSLMGRIQETQYF.